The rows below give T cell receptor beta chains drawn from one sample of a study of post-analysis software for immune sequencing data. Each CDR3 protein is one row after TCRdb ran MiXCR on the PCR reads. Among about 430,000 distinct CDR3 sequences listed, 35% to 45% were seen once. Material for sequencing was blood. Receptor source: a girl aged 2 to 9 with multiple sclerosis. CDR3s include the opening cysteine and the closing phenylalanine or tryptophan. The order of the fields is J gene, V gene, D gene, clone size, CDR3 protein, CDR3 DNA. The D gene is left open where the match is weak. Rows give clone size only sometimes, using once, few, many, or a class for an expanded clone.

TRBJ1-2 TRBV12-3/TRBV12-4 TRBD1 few CASSLIPGQGGYTF TGTGCCAGCAGTTTAATTCCGGGACAGGGTGGCTACACCTTC
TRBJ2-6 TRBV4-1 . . CASSQGRAGNVLTF TGCGCCAGCAGCCAAGGCCGGGCGGGCAACGTCCTGACTTTC
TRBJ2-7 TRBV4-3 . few CASSQDIGSGYEQYF TGCGCCAGCAGCCAAGATATCGGCAGCGGGTACGAGCAGTACTTC
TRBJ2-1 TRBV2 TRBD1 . CASSLGQGAGNEQFF TGTGCCAGCAGTTTGGGACAGGGGGCCGGCAATGAGCAGTTCTTC
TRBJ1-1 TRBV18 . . CASSRAGPNTEAFF TGTGCCAGCTCTCGGGCAGGGCCGAACACTGAAGCTTTCTTT
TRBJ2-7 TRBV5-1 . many CASSLGAEREQYF TGCGCCAGCAGCTTGGGTGCAGAACGGGAGCAGTACTTC
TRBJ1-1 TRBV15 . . CATSRDQVNTEAFF TGTGCCACCAGCAGAGATCAGGTGAACACTGAAGCTTTCTTT
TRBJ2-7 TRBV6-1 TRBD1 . CASSVWTGGSHEQYF TGTGCCAGCAGTGTCTGGACAGGGGGGTCCCACGAGCAGTACTTC
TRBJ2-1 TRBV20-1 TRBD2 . CSANKVYRGLAGVYEQFF TGCAGTGCTAACAAAGTATACCGCGGACTAGCGGGAGTTTATGAGCAGTTCTTC
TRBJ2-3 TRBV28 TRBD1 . CASSFPAGGSDTQYF TGTGCCAGCAGTTTCCCAGCAGGGGGTTCAGATACGCAGTATTTT
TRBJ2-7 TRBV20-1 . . CSARGRPSPYEQYF TGCAGTGCTAGAGGGCGTCCCAGCCCCTACGAGCAGTACTTC
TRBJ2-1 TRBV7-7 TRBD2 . CASSLAGTSGDNEQFF TGTGCTAGCAGCTTAGCGGGAACTAGCGGGGACAATGAGCAGTTCTTC
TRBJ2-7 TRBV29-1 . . CSVRESDEQYF TGCAGCGTTCGGGAGTCCGACGAGCAGTACTTC
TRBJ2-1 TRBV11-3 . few CASSLEDSASNEQFF TGTGCCAGCAGCTTAGAGGACTCCGCCTCCAATGAGCAGTTCTTC
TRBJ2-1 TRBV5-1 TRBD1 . CASSLPGQGYNEQFF TGCGCCAGCAGCTTGCCGGGACAGGGGTACAATGAGCAGTTCTTC
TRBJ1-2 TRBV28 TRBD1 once CASSLWIGQGASFNGYTF TGTGCCAGCAGTTTGTGGATAGGACAGGGGGCGTCTTTTAATGGCTACACCTTC
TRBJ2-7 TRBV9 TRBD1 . CASSLVGQARNEQYF TGTGCCAGCTCTCTAGTGGGACAGGCTAGAAACGAGCAGTACTTC
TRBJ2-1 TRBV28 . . CASSLEVQGPYNEQFF TGTGCCAGCAGTTTAGAAGTGCAGGGGCCCTACAATGAGCAGTTCTTC
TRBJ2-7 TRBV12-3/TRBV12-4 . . CASPVGDLYEQYF TGTGCCAGCCCCGTGGGGGACCTTTACGAGCAGTACTTC
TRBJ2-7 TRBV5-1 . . CASSLGGPNYEQYF TGCGCCAGCAGCTTGGGGGGGCCCAACTACGAGCAGTACTTC
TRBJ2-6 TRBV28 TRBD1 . CASSPRQGLSGANVLTF TGTGCCAGCAGTCCAAGACAGGGTCTCTCTGGGGCCAACGTCCTGACTTTC
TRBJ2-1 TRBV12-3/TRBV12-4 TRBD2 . CASSGLAGVGNEQFF TGTGCCAGCAGTGGACTAGCGGGAGTAGGCAATGAGCAGTTCTTC
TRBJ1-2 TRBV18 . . CASSPSMEAIRYGYTF TGTGCCAGCTCACCATCGATGGAGGCGATTCGTTATGGCTACACCTTC
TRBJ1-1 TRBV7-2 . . CASSLARPSTEAFF TGTGCCAGCAGCTTAGCGCGTCCTAGCACTGAAGCTTTCTTT
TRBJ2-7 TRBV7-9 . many CASSRTGTNYEQYF TGTGCCAGCAGCCGAACCGGGACAAACTACGAGCAGTACTTC
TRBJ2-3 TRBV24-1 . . CATSAMGTDTQYF TGTGCCACCAGTGCGATGGGGACAGATACGCAGTATTTT
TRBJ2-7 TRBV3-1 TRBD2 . CASSQVLGLAGGSSYEQYF TGTGCCAGCAGCCAAGTTCTGGGACTAGCGGGGGGTAGCTCCTACGAGCAGTACTTC
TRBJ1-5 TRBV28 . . CATTDPGQPQHF TGTGCCACCACGGATCCCGGCCAGCCCCAGCATTTT
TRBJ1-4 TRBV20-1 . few CSASRSGSVPTNEKLFF TGCAGTGCTAGTCGGTCCGGGTCCGTTCCAACTAATGAAAAACTGTTTTTT
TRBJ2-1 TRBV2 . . CAGRPGSSSYNEQFF TGTGCCGGCAGACCTGGGAGTAGCTCCTACAATGAGCAGTTCTTC
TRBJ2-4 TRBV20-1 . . CSAGDRQGAKNIQYF TGCAGTGCTGGAGATCGGCAGGGTGCCAAAAACATTCAGTACTTC
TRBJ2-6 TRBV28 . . CASNPQTGANVLTF TGTGCCAGCAATCCACAAACTGGGGCCAACGTCCTGACTTTC
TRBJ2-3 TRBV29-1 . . CSAGPFPGIADTQYF TGCAGCGCGGGACCTTTTCCGGGAATCGCAGATACGCAGTATTTT
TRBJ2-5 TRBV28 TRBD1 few CASSFAGTGSETQYF TGTGCCAGCAGTTTCGCCGGGACAGGGAGCGAGACCCAGTACTTC
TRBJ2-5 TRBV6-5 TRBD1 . CASSYSGQGALGRSQETQYF TGTGCCAGCAGTTACTCGGGACAGGGGGCGTTGGGACGGTCCCAGGAGACCCAGTACTTC
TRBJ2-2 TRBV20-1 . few CSASRRGRTGELFF TGCAGTGCTAGTAGACGAGGGAGGACCGGGGAGCTGTTTTTT
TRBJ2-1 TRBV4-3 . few CASSQEPIRLSEQFF TGCGCCAGCAGCCAGGAACCGATTAGGCTCAGTGAGCAGTTCTTC
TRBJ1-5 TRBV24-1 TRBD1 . CATSDSPLDRDQPKHF TGTGCCACCAGTGATTCCCCCTTGGACAGGGATCAGCCCAAGCATTTT
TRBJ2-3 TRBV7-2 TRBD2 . CASSFTGTSGTDTQYF TGTGCCAGCAGCTTTACAGGGACTAGCGGAACAGATACGCAGTATTTT
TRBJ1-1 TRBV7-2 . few CASSVRPDGTEAFF TGTGCCAGCAGCGTCCGACCTGACGGGACTGAAGCTTTCTTT
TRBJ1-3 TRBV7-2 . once CASSLDSRNTIYF TGTGCCAGCAGCTTAGATTCAAGAAACACCATATATTTT
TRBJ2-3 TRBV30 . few CATGRSTDTQYF TGTGCTACGGGGAGAAGCACAGATACGCAGTATTTT
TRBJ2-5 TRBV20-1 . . CSAREKTRIETQYF TGCAGTGCTAGAGAGAAGACTAGGATCGAGACCCAGTACTTC
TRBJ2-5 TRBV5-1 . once CASSWEAPAGYQETQYF TGCGCCAGCAGTTGGGAGGCCCCAGCCGGGTACCAAGAGACCCAGTACTTC
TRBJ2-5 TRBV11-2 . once CASSARFGLQETQYF TGTGCCAGCAGCGCCCGCTTCGGCTTACAAGAGACCCAGTACTTC
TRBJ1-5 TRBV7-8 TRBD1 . CASRETGTGRNQPQHF TGTGCCAGCAGGGAGACCGGGACAGGGCGCAATCAGCCCCAGCATTTT
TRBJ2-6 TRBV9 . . CASSERGSPGVLTF TGTGCCAGCAGTGAGAGGGGATCCCCGGGCGTCCTGACTTTC
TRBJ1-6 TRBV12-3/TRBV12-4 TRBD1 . CASSLAGTGGSSPLHF TGTGCCAGCAGTTTAGCGGGCACAGGGGGGAGCTCACCCCTCCACTTT
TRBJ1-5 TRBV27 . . CASSLSGFQPQHF TGTGCCAGCAGTTTATCCGGTTTTCAGCCCCAGCATTTT
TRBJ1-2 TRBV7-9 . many CASSLASYGYTF TGTGCCAGCAGCTTAGCTTCGTATGGCTACACCTTC
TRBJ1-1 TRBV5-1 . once CASSTGTENTEAFF TGCGCCAGCAGCACCGGGACGGAGAACACTGAAGCTTTCTTT
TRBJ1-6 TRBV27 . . CASTFSLGNSPLHF TGTGCCAGCACCTTCAGTTTGGGGAATTCACCCCTCCACTTT